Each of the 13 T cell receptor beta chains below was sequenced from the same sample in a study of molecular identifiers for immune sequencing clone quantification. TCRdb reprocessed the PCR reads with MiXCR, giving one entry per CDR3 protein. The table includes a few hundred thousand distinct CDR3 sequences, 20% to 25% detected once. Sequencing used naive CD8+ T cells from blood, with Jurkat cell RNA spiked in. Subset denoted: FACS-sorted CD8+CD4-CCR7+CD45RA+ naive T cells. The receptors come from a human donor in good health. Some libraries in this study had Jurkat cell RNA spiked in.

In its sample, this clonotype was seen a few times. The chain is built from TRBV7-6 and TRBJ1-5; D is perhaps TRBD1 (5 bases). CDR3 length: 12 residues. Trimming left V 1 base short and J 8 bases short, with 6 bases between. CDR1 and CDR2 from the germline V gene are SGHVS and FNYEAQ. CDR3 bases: TGTGCCAGCAGCTTAGGGGGGGAGCCCCAGCATTTT. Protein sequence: CASSLGGEPQHF.

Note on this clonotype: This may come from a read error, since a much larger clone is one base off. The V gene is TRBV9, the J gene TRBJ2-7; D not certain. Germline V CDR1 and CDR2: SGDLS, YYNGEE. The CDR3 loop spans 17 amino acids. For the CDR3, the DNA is TGTGCCAGCGGCGTAGGCCCTAAAGGGCTGCTAACCTACGAGCAGTACTTC. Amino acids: CASGVGPKGLLTYEQYF.

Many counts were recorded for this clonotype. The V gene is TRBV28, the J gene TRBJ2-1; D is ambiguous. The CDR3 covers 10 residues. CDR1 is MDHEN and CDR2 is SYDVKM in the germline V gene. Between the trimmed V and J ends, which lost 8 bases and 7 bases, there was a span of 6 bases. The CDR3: CASGPNEQFF. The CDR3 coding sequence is TGTGCCAGCGGCCCTAATGAGCAGTTCTTC.

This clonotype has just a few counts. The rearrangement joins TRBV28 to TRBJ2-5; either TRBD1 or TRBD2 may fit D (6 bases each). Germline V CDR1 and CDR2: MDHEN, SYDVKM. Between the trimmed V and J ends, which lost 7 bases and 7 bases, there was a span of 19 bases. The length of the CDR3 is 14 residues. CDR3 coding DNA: TGTGCCAGCACCCGGGGGACACCCGAGGGGACCCAGTACTTC. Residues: CASTRGTPEGTQYF. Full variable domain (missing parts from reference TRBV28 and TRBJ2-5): DVKVTQSSRYLVKRTGEKVFLECVQDMDHENMFWYRQDPGLGLRLIYFSYDVKMKEKGDIPEGYSVSREKKERFSLILESASTNQTSMYLCASTRGTPEGTQYFGPGTRLLVL.

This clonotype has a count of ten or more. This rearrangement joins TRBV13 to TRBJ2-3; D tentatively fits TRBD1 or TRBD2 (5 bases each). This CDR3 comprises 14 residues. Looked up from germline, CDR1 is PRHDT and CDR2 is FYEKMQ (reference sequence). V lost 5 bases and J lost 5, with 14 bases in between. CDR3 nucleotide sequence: TGTGCCAGCAGCCCTCGCTGGGGGAGAGATACGCAGTATTTT. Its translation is CASSPRWGRDTQYF.

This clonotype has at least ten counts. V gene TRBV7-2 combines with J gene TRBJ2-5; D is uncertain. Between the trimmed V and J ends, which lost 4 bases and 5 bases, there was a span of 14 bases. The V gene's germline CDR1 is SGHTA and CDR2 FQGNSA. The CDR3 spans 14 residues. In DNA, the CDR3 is TGTGCCAGCAGCTCTGATATAGCCGGGGAGACCCAGTACTTC. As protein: CASSSDIAGETQYF.

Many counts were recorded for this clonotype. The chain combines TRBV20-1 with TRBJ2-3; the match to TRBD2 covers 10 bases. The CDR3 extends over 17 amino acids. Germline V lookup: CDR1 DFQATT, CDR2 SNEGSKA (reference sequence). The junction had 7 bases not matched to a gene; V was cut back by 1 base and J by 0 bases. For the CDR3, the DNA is TGCAGTGCTAGAGGTGCTAGCGGGAGTACTAGCACAGATACGCAGTATTTT. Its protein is CSARGASGSTSTDTQYF.

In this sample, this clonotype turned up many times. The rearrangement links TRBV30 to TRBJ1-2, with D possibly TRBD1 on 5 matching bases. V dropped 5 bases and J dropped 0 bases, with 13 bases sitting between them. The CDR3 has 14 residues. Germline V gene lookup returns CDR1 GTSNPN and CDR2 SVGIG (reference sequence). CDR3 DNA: TGTGCCTGGGGGGGGATTGAAGCTAACTATGGCTACACCTTC. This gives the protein CAWGGIEANYGYTF.

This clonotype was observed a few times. Here the CDR3 reads CASSQDTAYNEQFF. The CDR3 nucleotides read TGCGCCAGCAGCCAAGATACCGCCTACAATGAGCAGTTCTTC. The chain couples TRBV4-1 to TRBJ2-1; no definite D call. Germline V lookup: CDR1 MGHRA, CDR2 YSYEKL. The CDR3 runs 14 residues. Trimming removed 0 bases from V and 2 bases from J, with 5 bases in between.

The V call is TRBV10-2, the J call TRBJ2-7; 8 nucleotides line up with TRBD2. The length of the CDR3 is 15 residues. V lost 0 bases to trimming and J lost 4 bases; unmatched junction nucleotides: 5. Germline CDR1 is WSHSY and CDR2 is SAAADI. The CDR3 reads CASSESGTREYEQYF. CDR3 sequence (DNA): TGCGCCAGCAGTGAGTCGGGGACTAGAGAGTACGAGCAGTACTTC.

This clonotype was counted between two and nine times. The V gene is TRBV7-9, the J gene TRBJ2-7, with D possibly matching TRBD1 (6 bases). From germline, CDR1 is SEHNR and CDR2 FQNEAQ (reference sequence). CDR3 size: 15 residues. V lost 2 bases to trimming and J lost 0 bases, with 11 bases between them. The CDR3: CASSLSGQNSYEQYF. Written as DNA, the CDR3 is TGTGCCAGCAGCTTAAGCGGACAGAACTCCTACGAGCAGTACTTC.

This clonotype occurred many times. CDR3: CASSLAPGLAGVPSGQYF. CDR3 bases: TGTGCCAGCAGTTTGGCCCCGGGACTAGCGGGAGTTCCAAGCGGGCAGTACTTC. The V and J genes are TRBV28 and TRBJ2-7, with TRBD2 identical over 14 bases. The CDR3 runs 18 residues. Germline V gene data show CDR1 as MDHEN and CDR2 as SYDVKM. Losses at the gene ends were 3 bases for V and 9 bases for J; bases not matched to a gene: 16.

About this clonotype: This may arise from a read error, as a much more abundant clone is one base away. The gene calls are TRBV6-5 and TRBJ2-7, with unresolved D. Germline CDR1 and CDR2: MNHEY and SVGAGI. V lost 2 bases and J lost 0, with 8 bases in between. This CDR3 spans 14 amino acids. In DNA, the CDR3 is TGTGCCAGCAGTTACGGGGTTAGCTCCTACGAGCAGTACTTC. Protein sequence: CASSYGVSSYEQYF.